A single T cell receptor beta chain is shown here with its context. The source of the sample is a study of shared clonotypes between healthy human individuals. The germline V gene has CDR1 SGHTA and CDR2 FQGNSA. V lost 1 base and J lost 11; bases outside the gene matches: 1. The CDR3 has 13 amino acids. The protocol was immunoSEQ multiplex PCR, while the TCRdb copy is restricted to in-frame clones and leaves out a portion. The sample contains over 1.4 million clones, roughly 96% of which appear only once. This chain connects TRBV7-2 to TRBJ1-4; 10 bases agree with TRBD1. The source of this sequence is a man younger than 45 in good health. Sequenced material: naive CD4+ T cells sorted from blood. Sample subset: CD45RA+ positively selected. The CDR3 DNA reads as TGTGCCAGCAGCTTAGGGACAGGGGGGAAACTGTTTTTT. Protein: CASSLGTGGKLFF.